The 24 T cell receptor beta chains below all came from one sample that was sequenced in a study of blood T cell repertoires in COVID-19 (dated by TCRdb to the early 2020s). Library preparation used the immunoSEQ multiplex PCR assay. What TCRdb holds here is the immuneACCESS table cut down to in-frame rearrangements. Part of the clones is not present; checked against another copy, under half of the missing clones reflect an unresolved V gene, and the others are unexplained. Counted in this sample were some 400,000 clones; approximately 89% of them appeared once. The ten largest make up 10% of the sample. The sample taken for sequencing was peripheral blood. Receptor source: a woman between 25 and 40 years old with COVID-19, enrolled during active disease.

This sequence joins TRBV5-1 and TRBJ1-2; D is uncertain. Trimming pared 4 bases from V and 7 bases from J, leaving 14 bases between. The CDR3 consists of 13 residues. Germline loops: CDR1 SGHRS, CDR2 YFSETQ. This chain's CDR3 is CASSLGRHPGYTF. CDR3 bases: TGCGCCAGCAGCCTCGGGAGACATCCTGGCTACACCTTC.

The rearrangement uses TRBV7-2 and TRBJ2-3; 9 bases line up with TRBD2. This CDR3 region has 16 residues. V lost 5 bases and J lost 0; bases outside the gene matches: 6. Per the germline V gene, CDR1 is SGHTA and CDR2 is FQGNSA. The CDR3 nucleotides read TGTGCCAGCAGCCCCGGTAGCGGGAGCAGCACAGATACGCAGTATTTT. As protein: CASSPGSGSSTDTQYF. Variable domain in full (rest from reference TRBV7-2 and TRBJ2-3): GAGVSQSPSNKVTEKGKDVELRCDPISGHTALYWYRQSLGQGLEFLIYFQGNSAPDKSGLPSDRFSAERTGGSVSTLTIQRTQQEDSAVYLCASSPGSGSSTDTQYFGPGTRLTVL.

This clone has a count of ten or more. DNA for the CDR3: TGTGCCAGCAGCTTCGGGAACACTGAAGCTTTCTTT. Residues: CASSFGNTEAFF. V gene TRBV7-2 combines with J gene TRBJ1-1; D is unresolved. This CDR3 has 12 amino acids. V was trimmed by 3 bases and J by 1 base, leaving 3 bases between them. CDR1 and CDR2 from the germline V gene are SGHTA and FQGNSA.

DNA of the CDR3: TGTGCCAGCAGTGACCTGGCGGGAGTGAACGAGCAGTACTTC. Protein: CASSDLAGVNEQYF. This rearrangement joins TRBV2 to TRBJ2-7; 7 bases map to TRBD2. J lost 5 bases, V lost 3 bases, and 7 bases had no gene match. The CDR3 totals 14 residues. The germline gives CDR1 SNHLY, CDR2 FYNNEI.

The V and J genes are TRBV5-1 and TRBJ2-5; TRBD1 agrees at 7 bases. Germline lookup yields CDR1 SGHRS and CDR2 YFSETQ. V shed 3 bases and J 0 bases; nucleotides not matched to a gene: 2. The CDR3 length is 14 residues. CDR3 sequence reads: CASSSTGYQETQYF. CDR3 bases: TGCGCCAGCAGCTCGACAGGGTACCAAGAGACCCAGTACTTC.

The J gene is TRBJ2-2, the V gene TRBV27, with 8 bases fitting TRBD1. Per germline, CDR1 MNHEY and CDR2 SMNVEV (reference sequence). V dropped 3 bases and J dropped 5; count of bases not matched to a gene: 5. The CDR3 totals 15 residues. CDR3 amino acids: CASSFSGGVTGELFF. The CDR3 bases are TGTGCCAGCAGTTTCTCAGGGGGCGTAACCGGGGAGCTGTTTTTT.

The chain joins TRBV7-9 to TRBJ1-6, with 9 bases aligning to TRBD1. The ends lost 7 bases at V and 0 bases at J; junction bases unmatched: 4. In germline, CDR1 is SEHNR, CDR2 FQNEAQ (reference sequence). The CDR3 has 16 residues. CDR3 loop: CASTGTGSSYNSPLHF. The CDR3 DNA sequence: TGTGCCAGCACCGGGACAGGGAGCTCCTATAATTCACCCCTCCACTTT. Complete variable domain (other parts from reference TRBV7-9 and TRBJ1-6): DTGVSQNPRHKITKRGQNVTFRCDPISEHNRLYWYRQTLGQGPEFLTYFQNEAQLEKSRLLSDRFSAERPKGSFSTLEIQRTEQGDSAMYLCASTGTGSSYNSPLHFGNGTRLTVT.

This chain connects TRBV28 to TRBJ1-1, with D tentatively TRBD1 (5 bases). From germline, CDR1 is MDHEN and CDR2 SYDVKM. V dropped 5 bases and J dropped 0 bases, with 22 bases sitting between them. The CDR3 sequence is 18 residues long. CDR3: CASSRPRDSGLLNTEAFF. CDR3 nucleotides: TGTGCCAGCAGTCGACCCAGGGACTCAGGGCTTTTGAACACTGAAGCTTTCTTT.

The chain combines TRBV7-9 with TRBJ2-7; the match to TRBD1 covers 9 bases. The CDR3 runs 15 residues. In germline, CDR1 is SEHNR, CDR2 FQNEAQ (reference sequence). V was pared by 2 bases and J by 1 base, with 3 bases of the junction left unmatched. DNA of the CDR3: TGTGCCAGCAGCTTATTTGGGACAGGGTCCTACGAGCAGTACTTC. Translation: CASSLFGTGSYEQYF. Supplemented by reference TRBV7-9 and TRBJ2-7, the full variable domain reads DTGVSQNPRHKITKRGQNVTFRCDPISEHNRLYWYRQTLGQGPEFLTYFQNEAQLEKSRLLSDRFSAERPKGSFSTLEIQRTEQGDSAMYLCASSLFGTGSYEQYFGPGTRLTVT.

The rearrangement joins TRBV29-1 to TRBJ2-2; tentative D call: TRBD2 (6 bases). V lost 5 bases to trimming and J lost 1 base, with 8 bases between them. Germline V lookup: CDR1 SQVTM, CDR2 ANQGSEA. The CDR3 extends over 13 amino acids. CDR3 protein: CSVFGGNTGELFF. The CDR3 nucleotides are TGCAGCGTTTTCGGGGGGAACACCGGGGAGCTGTTTTTT.

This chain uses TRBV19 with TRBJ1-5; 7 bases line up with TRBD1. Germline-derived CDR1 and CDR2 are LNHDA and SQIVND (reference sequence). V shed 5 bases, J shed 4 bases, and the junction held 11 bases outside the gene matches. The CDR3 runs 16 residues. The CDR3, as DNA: TGTGCCAGTAGTTCGGATCGGACAGGTCCTAATCAGCCCCAGCATTTT. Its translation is CASSSDRTGPNQPQHF.

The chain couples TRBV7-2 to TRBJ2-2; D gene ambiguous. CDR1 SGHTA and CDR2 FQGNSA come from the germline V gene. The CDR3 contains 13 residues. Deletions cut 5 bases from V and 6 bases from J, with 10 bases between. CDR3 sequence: CASSVVQAGELFF. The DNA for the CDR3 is TGTGCCAGCAGCGTGGTTCAGGCCGGGGAGCTGTTTTTT.

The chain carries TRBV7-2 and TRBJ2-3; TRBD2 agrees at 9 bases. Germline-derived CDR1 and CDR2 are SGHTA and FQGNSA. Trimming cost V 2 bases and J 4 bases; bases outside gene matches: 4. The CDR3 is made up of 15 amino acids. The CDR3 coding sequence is TGTGCCAGCAGCTTAAGGGCGGGAGGGTCAGATACGCAGTATTTT. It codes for CASSLRAGGSDTQYF.

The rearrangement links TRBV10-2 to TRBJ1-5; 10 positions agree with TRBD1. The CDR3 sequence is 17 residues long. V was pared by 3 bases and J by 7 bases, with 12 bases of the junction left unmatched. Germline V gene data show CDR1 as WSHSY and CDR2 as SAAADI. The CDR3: CASSDLERGTGAQPQHF. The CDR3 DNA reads TGCGCCAGCAGTGACCTCGAGAGGGGGACAGGGGCGCAGCCCCAGCATTTT.

The CDR3, as DNA: TGTGCCACGCGGCGGGCTACCGGGACAGCTATGGGCTACACCTTC. Translation: CATRRATGTAMGYTF. V and J are TRBV19 and TRBJ1-2; 7 bases line up with TRBD1. The V gene's germline CDR1 is LNHDA and CDR2 SQIVND (reference sequence). V lost 10 bases, J lost 8 bases, and 19 bases stayed unmatched. The CDR3 extends over 15 amino acids.

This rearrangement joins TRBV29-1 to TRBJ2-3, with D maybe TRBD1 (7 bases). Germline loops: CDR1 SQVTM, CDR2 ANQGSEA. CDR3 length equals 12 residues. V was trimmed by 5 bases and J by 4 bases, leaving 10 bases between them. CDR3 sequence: CSVTGEADTQYF. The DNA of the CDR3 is TGCAGCGTTACAGGGGAGGCAGATACGCAGTATTTT.

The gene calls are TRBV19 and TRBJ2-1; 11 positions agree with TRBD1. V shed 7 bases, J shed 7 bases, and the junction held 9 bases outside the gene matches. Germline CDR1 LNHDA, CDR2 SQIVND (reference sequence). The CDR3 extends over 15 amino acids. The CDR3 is CASKGQGALVNEQFF. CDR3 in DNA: TGTGCCAGTAAAGGACAGGGGGCATTAGTAAATGAGCAGTTCTTC.

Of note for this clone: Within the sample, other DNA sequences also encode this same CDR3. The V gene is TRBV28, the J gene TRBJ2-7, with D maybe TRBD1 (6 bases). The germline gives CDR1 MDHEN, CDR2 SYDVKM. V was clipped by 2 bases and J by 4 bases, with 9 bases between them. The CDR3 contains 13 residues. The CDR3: CASSLGGGYEQYF. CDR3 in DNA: TGTGCCAGCAGTTTAGGGGGCGGGTACGAGCAGTACTTC. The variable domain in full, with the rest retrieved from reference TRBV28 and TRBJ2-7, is DVKVTQSSRYLVKRTGEKVFLECVQDMDHENMFWYRQDPGLGLRLIYFSYDVKMKEKGDIPEGYSVSREKKERFSLILESASTNQTSMYLCASSLGGGYEQYFGPGTRLTVT.

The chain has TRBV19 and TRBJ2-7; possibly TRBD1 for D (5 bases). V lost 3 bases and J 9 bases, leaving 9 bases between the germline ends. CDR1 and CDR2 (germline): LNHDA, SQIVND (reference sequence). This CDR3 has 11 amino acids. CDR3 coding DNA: TGTGCCAGTAGTATCCAGGGAAGGCAGTACTTC. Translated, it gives CASSIQGRQYF.

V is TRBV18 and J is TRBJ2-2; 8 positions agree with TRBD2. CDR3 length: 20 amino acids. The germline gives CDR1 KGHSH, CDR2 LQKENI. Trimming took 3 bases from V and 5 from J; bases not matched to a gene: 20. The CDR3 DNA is TGTGCCAGCTCACCCTTTGTTGCGGGAGGCGTCCGTGGACCAACCGGGGAGCTGTTTTTT. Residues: CASSPFVAGGVRGPTGELFF.

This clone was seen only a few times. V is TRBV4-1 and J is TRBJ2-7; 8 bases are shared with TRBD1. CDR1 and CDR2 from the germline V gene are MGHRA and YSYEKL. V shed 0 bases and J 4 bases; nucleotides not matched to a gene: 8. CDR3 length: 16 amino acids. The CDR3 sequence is CASSQDGGQEPYEQYF. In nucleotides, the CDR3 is TGCGCCAGCAGCCAAGATGGGGGACAGGAGCCGTACGAGCAGTACTTC.

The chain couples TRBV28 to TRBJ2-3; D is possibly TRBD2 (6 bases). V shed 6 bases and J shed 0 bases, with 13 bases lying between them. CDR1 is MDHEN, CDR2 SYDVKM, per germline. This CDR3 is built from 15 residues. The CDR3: CASRPRTMSTDTQYF. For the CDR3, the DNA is TGTGCCAGCAGACCTCGGACTATGAGCACAGATACGCAGTATTTT.

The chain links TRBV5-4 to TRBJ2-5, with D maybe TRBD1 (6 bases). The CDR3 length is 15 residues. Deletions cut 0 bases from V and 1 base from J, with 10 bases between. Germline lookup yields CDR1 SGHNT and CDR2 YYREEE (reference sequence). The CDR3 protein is CASSLGVGGQETQYF. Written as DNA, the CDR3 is TGTGCCAGCAGCTTGGGAGTAGGGGGCCAAGAGACCCAGTACTTC. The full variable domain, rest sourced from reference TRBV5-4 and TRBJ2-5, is ETGVTQSPTHLIKTRGQQVTLRCSSQSGHNTVSWYQQALGQGPQFIFQYYREEENGRGNFPPRFSGLQFPNYSSELNVNALELDDSALYLCASSLGVGGQETQYFGPGTRLLVL.

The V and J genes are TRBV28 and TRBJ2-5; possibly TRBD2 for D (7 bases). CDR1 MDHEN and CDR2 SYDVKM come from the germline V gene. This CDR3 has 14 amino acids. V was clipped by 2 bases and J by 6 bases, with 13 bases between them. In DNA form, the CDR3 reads TGTGCCAGCAGTTTAGGAGGGGGGGCCAAGACCCAGTACTTC. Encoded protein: CASSLGGGAKTQYF.